Listed below are T cell receptor beta chains from one sample, sequenced in a study of a mutant IDH1 vaccine in newly diagnosed glioma. Data came from immunoSEQ multiplex PCR; TCRdb stores just in-frame clones and leaves some out. There are 50,000 to 70,000 clones in the sample; about nine tenths occur only once, and roughly 1.4% lies in the top ten. No cognate antigen is known for these TCRs. The sample here was PBMCs, taken from a glioma patient whose treatment included an IDH1 peptide vaccine. These receptors all come from a man aged 40-55 years with glioma. Both conserved end residues are trimmed from each CDR3. Fields, in order: D gene, J gene, V gene, CDR3 protein. The D gene is left open where the match is weak.

>NA|TRBJ2-2|TRBV7-2
ASSFQGPGELF
>NA|TRBJ1-2|TRBV7-9
ASSQSDARLSYGYT
>TRBD2|TRBJ2-7|TRBV28
ASSLSGLAGPEQY
>NA|TRBJ1-2|TRBV21-1
ASSKVGTAVKGYT
>TRBD2|TRBJ2-1|TRBV5-1
ASSLGASGRGNEQF
>TRBD2|TRBJ2-6|TRBV10-3
ALRGDSGANVLT
>NA|TRBJ2-5|TRBV7-3
ASSPGPQETQY
>NA|TRBJ1-5|TRBV7-6
ASSLQSGLNQPQH
>TRBD2|TRBJ2-7|TRBV28
ASSRLAGFSYEQY
>TRBD1|TRBJ2-7|TRBV5-1
ASSFGTGQYEQY
>NA|TRBJ2-7|TRBV9
ASSPTGVPYEQY
>TRBD2|TRBJ2-7|TRBV7-2
ASSPRWGGRTIPYEQY
>NA|TRBJ1-3|TRBV2
ASSPGDANGNTIY
>TRBD2|TRBJ2-7|TRBV7-7
ASSQLAGSSYEQY
>TRBD1|TRBJ2-5|TRBV9
ASSVRQGGTQY
>TRBD2|TRBJ2-1|TRBV20-1
SARDGTSGF
>TRBD2|TRBJ2-7|TRBV4-2
ASSQDATSGGNEQY
>NA|TRBJ2-5|TRBV27
ASSLYDKETQY
>TRBD1|TRBJ1-2|TRBV18
ASSPPGQRHDSYGYT
>TRBD1|TRBJ1-2|TRBV6-5
ASSYRDRGNYGYT
>TRBD1|TRBJ1-1|TRBV15
ATSRGWGQGETEAF
>NA|TRBJ2-3|TRBV5-4
ASSLAGGTPRTDTQY
>NA|TRBJ2-3|TRBV7-2
ASSLMAADTQY
>TRBD2|TRBJ2-1|TRBV7-2
ASNFGTSGPRVF
>NA|TRBJ1-3|TRBV18
ASSPPGATSGNTIY
>TRBD2|TRBJ2-7|TRBV11-1
ASSISGSVYEQY
>NA|TRBJ1-1|TRBV7-8
ASSPWGRENTEAF
>NA|TRBJ2-7|TRBV29-1
SGGGGVGEQY
>NA|TRBJ2-2|TRBV14
ASSPRRQNVGELF
>NA|TRBJ2-3|TRBV29-1
SVDGSSDTQY
>NA|TRBJ1-1|TRBV19
ASSTDRSGNTEAF
>NA|TRBJ2-5|TRBV5-1
ASSLEGGETQY
>NA|TRBJ1-5|TRBV19
ASSIFFGPNQPQH
>TRBD1|TRBJ1-2|TRBV10-1
ASSGRDRETDYGYT